This entry lists 8 T cell receptor beta chains sequenced from one sample in a study of blood T cells in healthy people across ages. The second PCR ran about 6 to 11 cycles with a sample-barcoded 5' primer and J-beta primers. TCRdb fed the 5' RACE reads into MiXCR, producing one record per CDR3 protein. The table shows about 1.7 million distinct CDR3 sequences, with 28% occurring only once. The sequencing sample was made of blood. The origin of the receptors is a woman between 25 and 40 years old in good health.

Concerning this clonotype: Its ends do not fully match the called genes, so a read error is possible. The CDR3 reads CVWSGGQGYEQYF. The CDR3, as DNA: TGTGTCTGGAGTGGGGGACAGGGTTACGAGCAGTACTTC. The gene calls are TRBV30 and TRBJ2-7; 9 bases align to TRBD1. Per germline, CDR1 GTSNPN and CDR2 SVGIG (reference sequence). The CDR3 covers 13 residues.

Details on this clonotype: A junction boundary mismatches the germline segment, possibly from a read error. J is TRBJ1-6 and V is TRBV6-2 or TRBV6-3; 9 nucleotides match TRBD1. Germline V gives CDR1 MNHEY, CDR2 SVGEGT. The CDR3 has 14 amino acids. CDR3 coding DNA: TGTGCCAGCATTTCGGGACAGGGAGGCTCACCCCCCCACTTT. As protein: CASISGQGGSPPHF.

CDR3 coding DNA: TGTGCCAGCAGCATTCCCGGGATCGTTCTTGAGTACACCTTC. Translation: CASSIPGIVLEYTF. The chain combines TRBV5-6 with TRBJ1-2; no clear D gene. V dropped 4 bases and J dropped 11 bases, with 21 bases sitting between them. CDR1 and CDR2 from the germline V gene are SGHDT and YYEEEE. The CDR3 runs 14 residues.

The rearrangement joins TRBV5-1 to TRBJ1-1, with D tentatively TRBD1 (5 bases). The V end was cut by 0 bases, the J end by 2 bases, with 23 bases between. The CDR3 sequence is 19 residues long. Germline CDR1 is SGHRS and CDR2 is YFSETQ. The CDR3 reads CASSLGSPGLLARNTEAFF. The CDR3 DNA is TGCGCCAGCAGCTTGGGTTCCCCGGGACTCTTAGCCCGAAACACTGAAGCTTTCTTT.

This clonotype was counted only a few times. The CDR3 loop is CAHSGTLAGYTF. CDR3 in DNA: TGTGCCCACTCCGGGACCCTAGCAGGCTACACCTTC. The rearrangement links TRBV30 to TRBJ1-2, with D perhaps TRBD1 (5 bases). V dropped 8 bases and J dropped 8 bases, with 18 bases sitting between them. CDR3 length: 12 amino acids. Looked up from germline, CDR1 is GTSNPN and CDR2 is SVGIG (reference sequence).

The V gene is TRBV7-6, the J gene TRBJ1-6; D not certain. CDR3 length: 17 amino acids. Germline loops: CDR1 SGHVS, CDR2 FNYEAQ. Trimming pared 1 base from V and 7 bases from J, leaving 17 bases between. CDR3 in amino acids: CASSLDSGWGTNSPLHF. As DNA, the CDR3 is TGTGCCAGCAGCTTAGATTCGGGATGGGGAACGAATTCACCCCTCCACTTT.

Of note for this clonotype: A much larger clone lies one base from this, so it may be a read error. This chain joins TRBV25-1 and TRBJ2-5; a weak D match, TRBD1 (5 bases). The length of the CDR3 is 12 residues. CDR1 and CDR2 from the germline V gene are MGHDK and SYGVNS. The CDR3, as DNA: TGTACCAGCAGCTTGGGGCACGAGACCCAGTACTTC. It yields the protein CTSSLGHETQYF. The full variable domain, in which reference TRBV25-1 and TRBJ2-5 provide the parts outside the CDR3, is EADIYQTPRYLVIGTGKKITLECSQTMGHDKMYWYQQDPGMELHLIHYSYGVNSTEKGDLSSESTVSRIRTEHFPLTLESARPSHTSQYLCTSSLGHETQYFGPGTRLLVL.

The chain's CDR3 is CASSPVSGEQFF. The CDR3 nucleotides read TGTGCCAGCAGCCCAGTGTCAGGTGAGCAGTTCTTC. This chain connects TRBV3-1 to TRBJ2-1, with D uncertain. V was trimmed by 4 bases and J by 9 bases, leaving 10 bases between them. The CDR3 extends over 12 amino acids. Germline assignment: CDR1 LGHDT and CDR2 YNNKEL (reference sequence).